The rows below give T cell receptor beta chains drawn from one sample of a study of spatial heterogeneity in lung cancer. TCRdb reprocessed the 5' RACE reads via MiXCR and lists one record per CDR3 protein. The data contain under 40,000 distinct CDR3 sequences, roughly 4.9% of them singletons. The material was PBMCs, obtained at surgery. The receptor source for this set is a female donor with early-stage non-small cell lung cancer. The CDR3 runs from the conserved cysteine through the conserved F or W. The D gene is left open where the match is weak. The size field is filled for only some rows; it gives once, few, many or a size class.

J gene | clone size | V gene | D gene | CDR3 DNA | CDR3 protein
TRBJ1-1 | many | TRBV20-1 | . | TGCAGTGCCCGGCCCCGGGGGCTCCTCGGCTCGGGCGCTGAAGCTTTCTTT | CSARPRGLLGSGAEAFF
TRBJ2-3 | many | TRBV9 | . | TGTGCCAGCAGCGTAGCTCCGAGGTCCTCTAGCACAGATACGCAGTATTTT | CASSVAPRSSSTDTQYF
TRBJ2-2 | . | TRBV7-9 | . | TGTGCCAGCAGCTTATTATCGGGGACCGGGGAGCTGTTTTTT | CASSLLSGTGELFF
TRBJ2-2 | . | TRBV9 | . | TGTGCCACTTCGTTGGGGCAGTACACCGGGGAGCTGTTTTTT | CATSLGQYTGELFF
TRBJ2-2 | many | TRBV12-3/TRBV12-4 | TRBD1 | TGTGCCAGCAGTTTAGCTCCCCCCGGACAGGGGCCCGGGGAGCTGTTTTTT | CASSLAPPGQGPGELFF
TRBJ2-5 | medium-sized | TRBV20-1 | . | TGCAGTGCTAGATTCGCACAGCTAGAGGGGACCCAGTACTTC | CSARFAQLEGTQYF
TRBJ2-7 | many | TRBV6-5 | TRBD2 | TGTGCCAGCAGTCCCCACAGGGCGGGGGGGCCAACGGTTTACGAGCAGTACTTC | CASSPHRAGGPTVYEQYF
TRBJ2-7 | many | TRBV28 | . | TGTGCCAGCAGTTTAATGTCATCTGGGGGTCACGAGCAGTACTTC | CASSLMSSGGHEQYF
TRBJ1-4 | few | TRBV7-9 | . | TGTGCCAGCAGCTTTGGGGCGGAAAAACTGTTTTTT | CASSFGAEKLFF
TRBJ2-1 | many | TRBV12-5 | . | TGTGCTATCCAAAACGGGGGCGCGGGGAGTGAGCAGTTCTTC | CAIQNGGAGSEQFF
TRBJ1-6 | few | TRBV19 | . | TGTGCCAGTAGTGCCAGGGGCGCCTATAATTCACCCCTCCACTTT | CASSARGAYNSPLHF
TRBJ2-3 | many | TRBV5-6 | TRBD2 | TGTGCCAGCAGCTTGGGGATGGGAGGGAATTTGTCCCCGGATACGCAGTATTTT | CASSLGMGGNLSPDTQYF
TRBJ2-2 | many | TRBV28 | . | TGTGCCAGCAGCTTTAGTGTCGGTTCTTTGGAAACAGCCAACACCGGGGAGCTGTTTTTT | CASSFSVGSLETANTGELFF
TRBJ2-2 | many | TRBV5-1 | . | TGCGCCAGCGGAGCCGTGGGCACCGGGGAGCTGTTTTTT | CASGAVGTGELFF
TRBJ2-3 | . | TRBV6-6 | TRBD1 | TGTGCCAGCGGACCAAAGGGACAGGGGGGCACAGATACGCAGTATTTT | CASGPKGQGGTDTQYF
TRBJ1-5 | many | TRBV29-1 | . | TGCAGCGTTGGGGTCAATAGCAATCAGCCCCAGCATTTT | CSVGVNSNQPQHF
TRBJ2-3 | . | TRBV12-3/TRBV12-4 | TRBD2 | TGTGCCAGCAGTTTAGTTCCGGGGGGGCCGGGTACGCAGTATTTT | CASSLVPGGPGTQYF
TRBJ2-1 | many | TRBV2 | . | TGTGCCAGCAGTGAAGACGCAGACAACATAAAATCCTACAATGAGCAGTTCTTC | CASSEDADNIKSYNEQFF
TRBJ1-1 | . | TRBV5-4 | TRBD1 | TGTGCCAGCAGCTTGGGGAGACAGGGTGCCTTCACTGAAGCTTCCTTT | CASSLGRQGAFTEASF
TRBJ1-1 | few | TRBV20-1 | . | TGCAGTGCCGCGGACAATTCACGCACTGAAGCTTTCTTT | CSAADNSRTEAFF
TRBJ2-7 | many | TRBV12-3/TRBV12-4 | TRBD1 | TGTGCCAGCAGTCGTACCGGGACAGGAGCCTACGAGCAGTACTTC | CASSRTGTGAYEQYF
TRBJ2-7 | many | TRBV11-2 | . | TGTGCCAGCAGCTTAGGCTACCAACTTCGGACTGCCTACGAGCAGTACTTC | CASSLGYQLRTAYEQYF
TRBJ1-1 | . | TRBV27 | . | TGTGCCAGCAGTTTAAGACAGGCCTCGGCTGAAGCTTTCTTT | CASSLRQASAEAFF
TRBJ1-5 | . | TRBV5-6 | . | TGTGCCAGCAGCTTGGGACAGCTCAATCAGCCCCAGCATTTT | CASSLGQLNQPQHF
TRBJ1-5 | few | TRBV4-2 | . | TGTGCCAGCAGCCAAGAAACGGATACCAATCAGCCCCAGCATTTT | CASSQETDTNQPQHF
TRBJ2-3 | few | TRBV5-6 | TRBD2 | TGTGCCAGCAGCTTGTCGGGAGCGGGGGCAGATACGCAGTATTTT | CASSLSGAGADTQYF
TRBJ2-2 | many | TRBV5-5 | . | TGTGCCAGCAGCTTGGTTAGGCCGTCGAACACCGGGGAGCTGTTTTTT | CASSLVRPSNTGELFF
TRBJ1-2 | many | TRBV29-1 | TRBD1 | TGCAGCGTTACCCCGACAGGGGGCGGCTACACCTTC | CSVTPTGGGYTF
TRBJ1-2 | once | TRBV12-3/TRBV12-4 | . | TGTGCCAGCAATACACGACAGGCTAACTATGGCTACACCTTC | CASNTRQANYGYTF
TRBJ2-1 | . | TRBV6-1 | . | TGTGCCAGCAGTGACCTGCTTGGGGGTGAGCAGTTCTTC | CASSDLLGGEQFF
TRBJ1-5 | many | TRBV6-2/TRBV6-3 | . | TGTGCCAGCACCCGGGCGGCAGGGAACAATCAGCCCCAGCATTTT | CASTRAAGNNQPQHF
TRBJ2-1 | many | TRBV28 | TRBD2 | TGTGCCAGCAGCCTTGGGACTAGCGGGGGGGTTATCAATGAGCAGTTCTTC | CASSLGTSGGVINEQFF
TRBJ1-6 | many | TRBV7-3 | . | TGTGCCAGCAGCCGTATGGGTAGGGATTCACCCCTCCACTTT | CASSRMGRDSPLHF
TRBJ2-3 | many | TRBV5-1 | TRBD2 | TGCGCCAGCAGCTTTAGCGGGGGGGGCGATACGCAGTATTTT | CASSFSGGGDTQYF
TRBJ2-3 | many | TRBV28 | . | TGTGCCAGCAGCCCCTTAGTGGTGCCCCGGGAAGATACGCAGTATTTT | CASSPLVVPREDTQYF
TRBJ2-7 | . | TRBV15 | TRBD1 | TGTGCCACCAGCAGAGATTACGACAGCATGGGACAGCTTGACTACGAGCAGTACTTC | CATSRDYDSMGQLDYEQYF
TRBJ2-3 | many | TRBV6-2/TRBV6-3 | . | TGTGCCAGCAGTTACTCGATGTCAGATACGCAGTATTTT | CASSYSMSDTQYF
TRBJ2-7 | few | TRBV27 | . | TGTGCCAGCAGTCTCCAGGGGTACGAGCAGTACTTC | CASSLQGYEQYF
TRBJ1-1 | few | TRBV9 | . | TGTGCCAGCAGCGTTCGTGACACTGAAGCTTTCTTT | CASSVRDTEAFF
TRBJ1-5 | many | TRBV4-2 | . | TGTGCCAGCAGCCAAGAGGGTTGGGGCAATCAGCCCCAGCATTTT | CASSQEGWGNQPQHF
TRBJ1-3 | . | TRBV30 | . | TGTGCCTGGAGTGTCAATGGGGACACCATATATTTT | CAWSVNGDTIYF
TRBJ1-1 | few | TRBV12-3/TRBV12-4 | TRBD1 | TGTGCCAGCAGTTTACAGGGGGCCATTGAAGCTTTCTTT | CASSLQGAIEAFF
TRBJ1-5 | many | TRBV28 | . | TGTGCCAGCAGTTTAAGGTCTTCAACTCAGCCCCAGCATTTT | CASSLRSSTQPQHF
TRBJ2-7 | many | TRBV14 | . | TGTGCCAGCAGCCAGATCGGACAGTCCTACGAGCAGTACTTC | CASSQIGQSYEQYF
TRBJ2-3 | few | TRBV6-2/TRBV6-3 | . | TGTGCCAGCAGTTACAGGCTCCCGGGATCGAGCACAGATACGCAGTATTTT | CASSYRLPGSSTDTQYF
TRBJ2-3 | few | TRBV6-5 | . | TGTGCCAGCAGCAACCGGAGGAGGTCACCAGATACGCAGTATTTT | CASSNRRRSPDTQYF
TRBJ1-1 | few | TRBV19 | . | TGTGCCAGTAGTCTCTACGGGGGCCAGTCCATGAACACTGAAGCTTTCTTT | CASSLYGGQSMNTEAFF
TRBJ1-1 | few | TRBV5-1 | TRBD1 | TGCACCAGCAGCCGGGAGGGGACAGGCTTTTCTTCCACTGAAGCTTTCTTT | CTSSREGTGFSSTEAFF
TRBJ2-5 | . | TRBV5-4 | . | TGTGCCAGCAGCTTAACAGGGTGGGCAGAGACCCAGTACTTC | CASSLTGWAETQYF
TRBJ2-3 | few | TRBV5-1 | TRBD1 | TGCGCCAGCAGTCTTGCCGGGACAGGGTGGGATACGCAGTATTTT | CASSLAGTGWDTQYF
TRBJ2-2 | many | TRBV29-1 | TRBD1 | TGCAGCGTGGGGACAGGGGAAACCGGGGAGCTGTTTTTT | CSVGTGETGELFF